A single sample is the source of the 32 T cell receptor beta chains below, sequenced in a study of cytomegalovirus exposure and HLA in healthy donors. Vbeta (60) and Jbeta (13) primers were used in the PCR. Method: immunoSEQ multiplex PCR; TCRdb's copy keeps in-frame clones and lacks some. This sample has about 94,000 clones, with under 9% found just once. Sample: PBMCs. The origin of the receptors is a middle-aged man in good health and CMV-seronegative.

The chain employs TRBV7-9 and TRBJ1-6, with a possible D match to TRBD1 (5 bases). The CDR3 has 14 residues. Trimming cost V 5 bases and J 6 bases, with 11 bases left between them. The germline V gene has CDR1 SEHNR and CDR2 FQNEAQ (reference sequence). The CDR3 spells CASSPVGVNSPLHF. For the CDR3, the DNA is TGTGCCAGCAGCCCTGTAGGGGTTAATTCACCCCTCCACTTT.

J is TRBJ2-2 and V is TRBV28, with no clear D. Per germline, CDR1 MDHEN and CDR2 SYDVKM. V was clipped by 3 bases and J by 7 bases, with 3 bases between them. The CDR3 runs 11 residues. The CDR3 loop reads CASSLSGELFF. DNA for the CDR3: TGTGCCAGCAGTTTGAGCGGGGAGCTGTTTTTT.

The chain combines TRBV7-6 with TRBJ2-1; D is ambiguous. Germline lookup yields CDR1 SGHVS and CDR2 FNYEAQ. V was clipped by 1 base and J by 9 bases, with 13 bases between them. The CDR3 covers 14 residues. The CDR3 DNA reads as TGTGCCAGCAGCTTAGACGGGTTAGTCGGTGAGCAGTTCTTC. It encodes CASSLDGLVGEQFF.

The chain uses TRBV5-1 and TRBJ2-7, with 7 positions matching TRBD2. In germline, CDR1 is SGHRS, CDR2 YFSETQ. There are 14 residues in the CDR3. V shed 2 bases and J 2 bases; nucleotides not matched to a gene: 4. For the CDR3, the DNA is TGCGCCAGCAGCTTACTAGCGTCACCCTACGAGCAGTACTTC. Protein product: CASSLLASPYEQYF.

A few counts support this clone. J is TRBJ2-7 and V is TRBV6-1; TRBD1 agrees at 8 bases. This CDR3 comprises 15 residues. V dropped 6 bases and J dropped 0; count of bases not matched to a gene: 7. The germline CDR1 and CDR2 sequences are MNHNS and SASEGT. The CDR3 region has the DNA TGTGCCAGCAGCGGACAGGGCGCCTTCTCCTACGAGCAGTACTTC. Translated, it gives CASSGQGAFSYEQYF.

V and J are TRBV7-9 and TRBJ1-2; D remains unclear. Germline V CDR1 and CDR2: SEHNR, FQNEAQ (reference sequence). Trimming removed 3 bases from V and 4 bases from J, with 12 bases in between. The CDR3 extends over 14 amino acids. This CDR3 is CASSFAPESYGYTF. CDR3 DNA sequence: TGTGCCAGCAGCTTTGCCCCGGAGTCCTATGGCTACACCTTC.

A single count supports this clone. The chain links TRBV5-1 to TRBJ2-7; TRBD1 matches 11 bases. The germline gives CDR1 SGHRS, CDR2 YFSETQ. The CDR3 contains 16 residues. The ends lost 4 bases at V and 1 base at J; junction bases unmatched: 7. The CDR3, as DNA: TGCGCCAGCAGCAACGGACAGGGGGCATTTTCCTACGAGCAGTACTTC. Translated, it gives CASSNGQGAFSYEQYF. Supplemented by reference TRBV5-1 and TRBJ2-7, the full variable domain reads KAGVTQTPRYLIKTRGQQVTLSCSPISGHRSVSWYQQTPGQGLQFLFEYFSETQRNKGNFPGRFSGRQFSNSRSEMNVSTLELGDSALYLCASSNGQGAFSYEQYFGPGTRLTVT.

The J gene is TRBJ2-7, the V gene TRBV18; 9 nucleotides align to TRBD1. This CDR3 region has 14 residues. J gave up 2 bases and V 6 bases, and 5 bases lay outside the gene matches. The germline V gene encodes CDR1 KGHSH and CDR2 LQKENI. CDR3 nucleotides: TGTGCCAGCTCCACCGGGACAGGGACCTACGAGCAGTACTTC. Translating it yields CASSTGTGTYEQYF.

This clone turned up a few times. A junction boundary mismatches the germline segment, possibly from a read error. Other DNA variants within this sample encode the same CDR3. The V and J genes are TRBV30 and TRBJ2-7; maybe TRBD1 (6 bases). The CDR3 loop spans 13 amino acids. Germline assignment: CDR1 GTSNPN and CDR2 SVGIG (reference sequence). As DNA, the CDR3 is TGTGCCTGGAGCCAATCCACAGACAGGCTGAGGGACTTC. This sequence encodes CAWSQSTDRLRDF.

The chain has TRBV28 and TRBJ1-5; 7 bases map to TRBD1. Trimming removed 6 bases from V and 1 base from J; junction bases left unmatched: 12. Germline CDR1 MDHEN, CDR2 SYDVKM. The CDR3 totals 17 residues. CDR3 sequence (DNA): TGTGCCAGCAGCCGGGGGCAGGGGGGCAGAAGCAATCAGCCCCAGCATTTT. Its protein is CASSRGQGGRSNQPQHF. Using reference TRBV28 and TRBJ1-5 for the parts outside the CDR3, the full variable domain is DVKVTQSSRYLVKRTGEKVFLECVQDMDHENMFWYRQDPGLGLRLIYFSYDVKMKEKGDIPEGYSVSREKKERFSLILESASTNQTSMYLCASSRGQGGRSNQPQHFGDGTRLSIL.

This clone came up a few times. This chain joins TRBV7-9 and TRBJ2-2; 13 positions match TRBD2. In germline, CDR1 is SEHNR, CDR2 FQNEAQ (reference sequence). The trim removed 5 bases at V and 6 bases at J, leaving 6 bases unmatched. The CDR3 extends over 16 amino acids. CDR3: CASSPGTSGIAGELFF. CDR3 in DNA: TGTGCCAGCAGCCCCGGGACTAGCGGGATAGCCGGGGAGCTGTTTTTT.

The V and J genes are TRBV5-6 and TRBJ2-2, with D perhaps TRBD2 (7 bases). Deletions cut 0 bases from V and 5 bases from J, with 14 bases between. The CDR3 has 16 amino acids. The germline gives CDR1 SGHDT, CDR2 YYEEEE. The CDR3 DNA is TGTGCCAGCAGCTTGGGTCGGGGGGCTCGGACCGGGGAGCTGTTTTTT. It yields the protein CASSLGRGARTGELFF.

This chain links TRBV5-1 with TRBJ2-1; perhaps TRBD2 as D (6 bases). Germline assignment: CDR1 SGHRS and CDR2 YFSETQ. The CDR3 extends over 15 amino acids. V lost 3 bases and J 4 bases, leaving 14 bases between the germline ends. The DNA for the CDR3 is TGCGCCAGCAGCTCCGGGACTCTAATATACAATGAGCAGTTCTTC. It specifies CASSSGTLIYNEQFF.

This clone has a handful of counts. This chain links TRBV6-5 with TRBJ2-5; 9 bases line up with TRBD2. The J call may be in error: the DNA end matches TRBJ2-7 better. The CDR3 contains 15 residues. Germline lookup yields CDR1 MNHEY and CDR2 SVGAGI. The CDR3 DNA sequence: TGTGCCAGCAGTTACTCGTTTAGCGGGAGCTACGAGCAGTACTTC. The encoded protein is CASSYSFSGSYEQYF.

This clone has just a few counts. This sequence joins TRBV6-5 and TRBJ2-7; D perhaps matches TRBD2 (6 bases). V lost 5 bases to trimming and J lost 3 bases, with 11 bases between them. Germline lookup yields CDR1 MNHEY and CDR2 SVGAGI. The CDR3 extends over 13 amino acids. The CDR3 region is CASSKRTNYEQYF. DNA of the CDR3: TGTGCCAGCAGTAAACGGACTAACTACGAGCAGTACTTC.

The chain employs TRBV6-5 and TRBJ2-7, with a possible D match to TRBD2 (6 bases). Looked up from germline, CDR1 is MNHEY and CDR2 is SVGAGI. Trimming cost V 0 bases and J 6 bases, with 15 bases left between them. The CDR3 is 15 residues long. The CDR3 DNA follows: TGTGCCAGCAGTTACTCTGCGGGGTATGAGGTCGAGCAGTACTTC. This translates into CASSYSAGYEVEQYF.

This clone was observed a handful of times. The rearrangement links TRBV6-5 to TRBJ1-1; D gene ambiguous. This CDR3 has 12 residues. The V gene's germline CDR1 is MNHEY and CDR2 SVGAGI. The germline V and J ends were trimmed by 6 bases and 11 bases, with 16 bases remaining between them. CDR3 in DNA: TGTGCCAGCAGCCCCCGGGGTAAATCGGCTTTCTTT. This encodes CASSPRGKSAFF.

The chain carries TRBV29-1 and TRBJ1-2; D may be TRBD1 (6 bases). Trimming cost V 3 bases and J 3 bases, with 11 bases left between them. The CDR3 runs 13 residues. CDR1 is SQVTM and CDR2 is ANQGSEA in the germline V gene. CDR3 nucleotides: TGCAGCGTTGAGGGAGGGGGTGACTATGGCTACACCTTC. It yields the protein CSVEGGGDYGYTF.

The chain carries TRBV27 and TRBJ2-1, with 9 bases aligning to TRBD1. The CDR3 covers 14 residues. Germline loops: CDR1 MNHEY, CDR2 SMNVEV (reference sequence). J was trimmed by 7 bases and V by 6 bases; bases with no gene match: 7. The CDR3 spells CASSPWDRANEQFF. The DNA for the CDR3 is TGTGCCAGCAGCCCCTGGGACAGGGCAAATGAGCAGTTCTTC.

This chain connects TRBV7-3 to TRBJ2-1, with 12 bases fitting TRBD2. Germline V gene sequence: CDR1 SGHTA, CDR2 FQGTGA. The CDR3 is 17 amino acids. With V trimmed by 4 bases and J by 3 bases, 7 bases remained unmatched. CDR3 bases: TGTGCCAGCAGCTCCAGACTAGCGGGGGACAGCTACAATGAGCAGTTCTTC. It encodes CASSSRLAGDSYNEQFF. Combining the CDR3 with reference TRBV7-3 and TRBJ2-1 gives the whole variable domain GAGVSQTPSNKVTEKGKYVELRCDPISGHTALYWYRQSLGQGPEFLIYFQGTGAADDSGLPNDRFFAVRPEGSVSTLKIQRTERGDSAVYLCASSSRLAGDSYNEQFFGPGTRLTVL.

The chain combines TRBV15 with TRBJ2-1; possible D gene TRBD2, 6 bases. The CDR3 is 15 residues long. Between the trimmed V and J ends, which lost 0 bases and 4 bases, there was a span of 10 bases. Germline lookup yields CDR1 LNHNV and CDR2 YYDKDF (reference sequence). The CDR3 region has the DNA TGTGCCACCAGCAGAGATTCGGCGGGATACAATGAGCAGTTCTTC. The encoded protein is CATSRDSAGYNEQFF.

This sequence joins TRBV19 and TRBJ2-7; 8 nucleotides align to TRBD1. V lost 5 bases and J lost 4; bases outside the gene matches: 4. CDR3 length equals 13 residues. Per germline, CDR1 LNHDA and CDR2 SQIVND (reference sequence). The CDR3 here is CASSPTGGYEQYF. The DNA for the CDR3 is TGTGCCAGTAGTCCCACAGGGGGATACGAGCAGTACTTC.

V gene TRBV2 combines with J gene TRBJ1-5; TRBD1 matches 9 bases. The V and J ends lost 4 bases and 5 bases, in that order; junction bases with no gene match: 0. The CDR3 consists of 13 residues. Germline V CDR1 and CDR2: SNHLY, FYNNEI. The CDR3 coding sequence is TGTGCCAGCAGTGGACAGGGGGATCAGCCCCAGCATTTT. Protein product: CASSGQGDQPQHF.

This clone was counted between two and nine times. The chain carries TRBV6-1 and TRBJ1-1; the D gene is possibly TRBD1 (5 bases). The CDR3 runs to 15 residues. V was clipped by 4 bases and J by 0 bases, with 12 bases between them. The germline gives CDR1 MNHNS, CDR2 SASEGT. The chain's CDR3 is CASSGRQNLNTEAFF. In DNA, the CDR3 is TGTGCCAGCAGTGGACGACAGAACTTGAACACTGAAGCTTTCTTT.

The rearrangement links TRBV4-1 to TRBJ1-2; D uncertain. Germline V gene data show CDR1 as MGHRA and CDR2 as YSYEKL. The CDR3 is 17 residues long. V lost 0 bases, J lost 8 bases, and 22 bases lay in between. CDR3 sequence (DNA): TGCGCCAGCAGCCAAGATCTGGATATTCGACTCAACGGGGGCTACACCTTC. Translated: CASSQDLDIRLNGGYTF.

This clone was found a few times. The chain uses TRBV9 and TRBJ1-5, with a tentative D call TRBD1 (6 bases). CDR1 and CDR2 (germline): SGDLS, YYNGEE. Trimming left V 1 base short and J 4 bases short, with 6 bases between. This CDR3 is built from 13 residues. Written as DNA, the CDR3 is TGTGCCAGCAGCGTACAGGGGAATCAGCCCCAGCATTTT. Its protein product is CASSVQGNQPQHF. Supplemented by reference TRBV9 and TRBJ1-5, the full variable domain reads DSGVTQTPKHLITATGQRVTLRCSPRSGDLSVYWYQQSLDQGLQFLIQYYNGEERAKGNILERFSAQQFPDLHSELNLSSLELGDSALYFCASSVQGNQPQHFGDGTRLSIL.

The rearrangement uses TRBV6-5 and TRBJ1-1; 8 bases agree with TRBD1. The CDR3 runs 15 residues. Germline loops: CDR1 MNHEY, CDR2 SVGAGI. The V gene end was trimmed by 6 bases and the J gene end by 4 bases; junction bases not matched to a gene: 10. In DNA form, the CDR3 reads TGTGCCAGCAGGCCTACAGGGGGAAGGGGCACTGAAGCTTTCTTT. Residues: CASRPTGGRGTEAFF.

For the CDR3, the DNA is TGTGCCAGCACCTTTGGCGGGATTTTCGGTGAGCAGTTCTTC. It specifies CASTFGGIFGEQFF. The chain joins TRBV5-6 to TRBJ2-1; D may be TRBD2 (6 bases). CDR1 is SGHDT, CDR2 YYEEEE, per germline. The CDR3 covers 14 residues. V gave up 6 bases and J gave up 9 bases, with 19 bases separating them.

The chain combines TRBV5-6 with TRBJ1-2; 7 bases are a match to TRBD1. Losses at the gene ends were 4 bases for V and 3 bases for J; bases not matched to a gene: 12. The CDR3 is made up of 16 amino acids. Germline V gene lookup returns CDR1 SGHDT and CDR2 YYEEEE. Here the CDR3 reads CASSLKGAGLYYGYTF. CDR3 nucleotide sequence: TGTGCCAGCAGCCTGAAGGGGGCAGGATTATACTATGGCTACACCTTC.

The chain recombines TRBV7-3 with TRBJ2-3; no clear D. CDR1 SGHTA and CDR2 FQGTGA come from the germline V gene. The CDR3 has 13 residues. V gave up 2 bases and J gave up 4 bases, with 7 bases separating them. DNA of the CDR3: TGTGCCAGCAGCTTATCCAGCGCAGATACGCAGTATTTT. Translated: CASSLSSADTQYF.

J is TRBJ1-1 and V is TRBV9; no reliable D call. Trimming removed 0 bases at V and 0 bases at J, with 9 bases between. Germline V gene data show CDR1 as SGDLS and CDR2 as YYNGEE. CDR3 length equals 15 residues. The CDR3: CASSVDGGLNTEAFF. CDR3 nucleotide sequence: TGTGCCAGCAGCGTAGATGGCGGCTTGAACACTGAAGCTTTCTTT.

This chain uses TRBV11-2 with TRBJ2-3, with 7 bases matching TRBD2. The trim removed 3 bases at V and 6 bases at J, leaving 12 bases unmatched. Germline lookup yields CDR1 SGHAT and CDR2 FQNNGV. The CDR3 runs to 16 residues. The CDR3 DNA reads TGTGCCAGCAGCTTCCTCTCCGGGGGGTCCTCGGATACGCAGTATTTT. Translating gives CASSFLSGGSSDTQYF.